The 27 T cell receptor beta chains below were found in one sample sequenced in a study of T cell repertoires in cytomegalovirus infection. These receptors are not linked to any known antigen. TCRdb re-derived calls from the reads in MiXCR, one entry per CDR3 protein. The sample consists of approximately 110,000 distinct CDR3 sequences, around 45% of them appearing once. Sequencing used CD8+ T cells from cultured PBMCs, obtained from culture after CMV antigen stimulation. The receptors were gathered from a human donor in good health (CMV status not recorded). Some clones in this sample may be carry-over from other donors' samples.

The chain has TRBV5-4 and TRBJ2-2, with TRBD2 matching over 7 bases. CDR1 and CDR2 from the germline V gene are SGHNT and YYREEE (reference sequence). The CDR3 length is 15 residues. The trim removed 2 bases at V and 3 bases at J, leaving 4 bases unmatched. In DNA form, the CDR3 reads TGTGCCAGCAGCTTTGGGGGAGGGGACACCGGGGAGCTGTTTTTT. Encoded protein: CASSFGGGDTGELFF.

This clonotype is a singleton in its sample. This chain connects TRBV6-6 to TRBJ2-5, with D hard to call. This CDR3 has 15 residues. Trimming removed 0 bases from V and 2 bases from J, with 10 bases in between. The V gene's germline CDR1 is MNHNY and CDR2 SVGAGI (reference sequence). CDR3 nucleotide sequence: TGTGCCAGCAGTTACTCGTGGATATCACAAGAGACCCAGTACTTC. It encodes CASSYSWISQETQYF.

This clonotype was observed a handful of times. The chain is built from TRBV28 and TRBJ2-3, with D possibly being TRBD2 (5 bases). V was shortened by 5 bases and J by 1 base, with 7 bases between the two germline ends. Germline CDR1 reads MDHEN; CDR2 reads SYDVKM. The CDR3 extends over 13 amino acids. The CDR3 coding sequence is TGTGCCAGCAGTGGACTGGGCACAGATACGCAGTATTTT. This gives the protein CASSGLGTDTQYF.

This chain uses TRBV5-4 with TRBJ1-2, with D possibly TRBD1 on 6 matching bases. V was shortened by 5 bases and J by 4 bases, with 15 bases between the two germline ends. The germline CDR1 and CDR2 sequences are SGHNT and YYREEE (reference sequence). The CDR3 runs 14 residues. The CDR3 DNA reads as TGTGCCAGCAGATTTAAGGGGGGGGTCTATGGCTACACCTTC. It yields the protein CASRFKGGVYGYTF.

The genes are TRBV2 and TRBJ1-4, with 10 positions matching TRBD1. CDR3 length equals 13 residues. The trim removed 8 bases at V and 8 bases at J, leaving 5 bases unmatched. Germline CDR1 and CDR2: SNHLY and FYNNEI. CDR3 sequence (DNA): TGTGCCAGCGGCTGGGACAGGGGCGAAAAACTGTTTTTT. As protein: CASGWDRGEKLFF.

The chain combines TRBV7-6 with TRBJ2-7; D might be TRBD1 (5 bases). CDR1 and CDR2 (germline): SGHVS, FNYEAQ. Trimming stripped 4 bases from V and 4 bases from J, with 11 bases between. This CDR3 region has 13 residues. CDR3 protein: CASSSLDTYEQYF. CDR3 in DNA: TGTGCCAGCAGCTCCTTGGACACTTACGAGCAGTACTTC.

There are a few counts of this clonotype. The rearrangement uses TRBV2 and TRBJ1-1; D uncertain. CDR3 length: 14 amino acids. Germline values: CDR1 SNHLY, CDR2 FYNNEI. V lost 3 bases and J 4 bases, leaving 12 bases between the germline ends. This CDR3 is CASSDTRGVTEAFF. DNA for the CDR3: TGTGCCAGCAGTGACACGCGGGGAGTCACTGAAGCTTTCTTT.

The V call is TRBV7-2, the J call TRBJ2-3; D remains ambiguous. This CDR3 is 13 amino acids long. The V gene lost 5 bases and the J gene lost 4 bases, with 10 bases spanning the gap. Per germline, CDR1 SGHTA and CDR2 FQGNSA. This CDR3 is CASSRIRSDTQYF. The CDR3 DNA reads as TGTGCCAGCAGCCGAATACGTTCAGATACGCAGTATTTT.

This clonotype has only one observation. This chain uses TRBV9 with TRBJ1-6; 7 bases agree with TRBD1. The CDR3 length is 14 residues. CDR1 is SGDLS and CDR2 is YYNGEE in the germline V gene. J gave up 9 bases and V 4 bases, and 7 bases lay outside the gene matches. CDR3 coding DNA: TGTGCCAGCAGCCCTGGACAGGTGGCTTCACCCCTCCACTTT. Its translation: CASSPGQVASPLHF.

V usage is TRBV15 and J usage is TRBJ2-3, with 10 bases that match TRBD2. Germline-derived CDR1 and CDR2 are LNHNV and YYDKDF (reference sequence). Trimming cost V 2 bases and J 2 bases; bases outside gene matches: 1. CDR3 length: 15 amino acids. The chain's CDR3 is CATSRLAGDTDTQYF. CDR3 DNA sequence: TGTGCCACCAGCAGACTAGCGGGGGACACAGATACGCAGTATTTT.

This clonotype was counted a few times. The rearrangement joins TRBV12-3 or TRBV12-4 to TRBJ1-1; D is uncertain. The V and J ends lost 6 bases and 0 bases respectively, with 11 bases between them. This CDR3 is 14 amino acids long. Written as DNA, the CDR3 is TGTGCCAGCAGGATGGAGGCCATGAACACTGAAGCTTTCTTT. Translated: CASRMEAMNTEAFF.

This rearrangement joins TRBV6-6 to TRBJ2-5; 10 positions agree with TRBD1. Looked up from germline, CDR1 is MNHNY and CDR2 is SVGAGI (reference sequence). This CDR3 has 16 residues. Trimming removed 5 bases from V and 2 bases from J; junction bases left unmatched: 8. CDR3 DNA: TGTGCCAGCAGTGACGGGGGACAGGGGTTACAAGAGACCCAGTACTTC. Protein sequence: CASSDGGQGLQETQYF.

This clonotype was seen once. This rearrangement joins TRBV27 to TRBJ2-5; possibly TRBD1 for D (6 bases). CDR3 size: 19 residues. Germline assignment: CDR1 MNHEY and CDR2 SMNVEV (reference sequence). The V and J ends lost 2 bases and 3 bases respectively, with 25 bases between them. The CDR3 loop reads CASSLQAGRGTPREETQYF. DNA of the CDR3: TGTGCCAGCAGTTTACAAGCCGGTAGGGGGACCCCCCGAGAAGAGACCCAGTACTTC.

The rearrangement joins TRBV14 to TRBJ2-3; 8 positions match TRBD2. The CDR3 contains 14 residues. The V gene's germline CDR1 is SGHDN and CDR2 FVKESK. Trimming cost V 5 bases and J 0 bases; bases outside gene matches: 1. CDR3 DNA sequence: TGTGCCAGCAGCACTAGCGGAAGCACAGATACGCAGTATTTT. It translates to CASSTSGSTDTQYF.

V usage is TRBV5-1 and J usage is TRBJ1-1, with D possibly being TRBD1 (5 bases). This CDR3 is built from 14 residues. The V and J ends lost 4 bases and 0 bases respectively, with 10 bases between them. Germline CDR1 is SGHRS and CDR2 is YFSETQ. Here the CDR3 reads CASSLGDLNTEAFF. CDR3 in DNA: TGCGCCAGCAGCCTAGGGGACTTGAACACTGAAGCTTTCTTT.

This clonotype is judged medium-sized. The chain has TRBV7-9 and TRBJ2-1, with 7 bases fitting TRBD1. V was clipped by 5 bases and J by 5 bases; unmatched bases: 9. The CDR3 loop spans 15 amino acids. Germline values: CDR1 SEHNR, CDR2 FQNEAQ (reference sequence). The CDR3 is CASSLPGQWDNEQFF. CDR3 in DNA: TGTGCCAGCAGCCTCCCGGGACAGTGGGACAATGAGCAGTTCTTC.

CDR3 protein: CASRLSPEHHYGYTF. CDR3 DNA: TGTGCCAGCAGGTTATCGCCAGAACACCACTATGGCTACACCTTC. The chain joins TRBV7-8 to TRBJ1-2; the D is unclear. The CDR3 sequence is 15 residues long. Germline loops: CDR1 SGHVS, CDR2 FQNEAQ. The ends were cut back, 6 bases at V and 3 bases at J, with 17 bases in the middle.

The sample holds many counts of this clonotype. The chain joins TRBV10-3 to TRBJ2-7, with 8 bases fitting TRBD1. The CDR3 loop spans 16 amino acids. CDR1 is ENHRY and CDR2 is SYGVKD in the germline V gene. V was pared by 0 bases and J by 3 bases, with 7 bases of the junction left unmatched. This CDR3 is CAISESATGGHYEQYF. The CDR3, as DNA: TGTGCCATCAGTGAGTCGGCAACAGGGGGTCACTACGAGCAGTACTTC.

The chain is built from TRBV7-8 and TRBJ1-2, with D unclear. The length of the CDR3 is 12 residues. The V end lost 6 bases, the J end lost 2 bases, and 7 bases lay between the germline ends. Germline CDR1 is SGHVS and CDR2 is FQNEAQ. This chain's CDR3 is CASSVFNYGYTF. The CDR3 DNA reads as TGTGCCAGCAGTGTGTTCAACTATGGCTACACCTTC. Combining the CDR3 with reference TRBV7-8 and TRBJ1-2 gives the whole variable domain GAGVSQSPRYKVAKRGQDVALRCDPISGHVSLFWYQQALGQGPEFLTYFQNEAQLDKSGLPSDRFFAERPEGSVSTLKIQRTQQEDSAVYLCASSVFNYGYTFGSGTRLTVV.

Many counts were recorded for this clonotype. The chain recombines TRBV4-1 with TRBJ2-2; D unclear. This CDR3 has 14 amino acids. With 1 base removed from V and 7 bases from J, the gap between germline ends came to 10 bases. CDR1 and CDR2 from the germline V gene are MGHRA and YSYEKL. In nucleotides, the CDR3 is TGCGCCAGCAGCCAAGTCGCAACCGACGGGGAGCTGTTTTTT. Protein product: CASSQVATDGELFF.

This chain links TRBV29-1 with TRBJ2-7; D is possibly TRBD1 or TRBD2 (5 bases each). Trimming stripped 7 bases from V and 6 bases from J, with 16 bases between. Germline CDR1 SQVTM, CDR2 ANQGSEA. This CDR3 is built from 12 residues. CDR3 loop: CSAGTTGPEQYF. In nucleotides, the CDR3 is TGCAGCGCCGGGACCACAGGACCCGAGCAGTACTTC.

The gene calls are TRBV5-5 and TRBJ2-1, with D possibly being TRBD2 (5 bases). The CDR3 extends over 15 amino acids. The germline V gene has CDR1 SGHKS and CDR2 YYEKEE (reference sequence). V shed 0 bases and J shed 4 bases, with 11 bases lying between them. The CDR3 DNA follows: TGTGCCAGCAGCTTGGTGGTTAGCGAATACAATGAGCAGTTCTTC. Its translation is CASSLVVSEYNEQFF.

CDR3 nucleotide sequence: TGTGCCAGCAGTTTAACCTCGACTAGCCGCTACGAGCAGTACTTC. Translating it yields CASSLTSTSRYEQYF. This rearrangement joins TRBV27 to TRBJ2-7; 7 bases agree with TRBD2. Unmatched junction bases numbered 7, after V lost 2 bases and J lost 3 bases. CDR1 is MNHEY, CDR2 SMNVEV, per germline (reference sequence). CDR3 size: 15 residues.

The V and J genes are TRBV5-4 and TRBJ1-1, with no clear D. The CDR3 runs 15 residues. Trimming shortened V by 1 base and J by 2 bases, and 12 bases separated the two germline ends. CDR1 is SGHNT and CDR2 is YYREEE in the germline V gene (reference sequence). The CDR3 spells CASSLTAEINTEAFF. The DNA of the CDR3 is TGTGCCAGCAGCTTGACGGCAGAGATAAACACTGAAGCTTTCTTT.

The rearrangement joins TRBV2 to TRBJ1-3; TRBD1 matches 10 bases. J was trimmed by 0 bases and V by 6 bases; bases with no gene match: 5. This CDR3 is built from 16 residues. Per the germline V gene, CDR1 is SNHLY and CDR2 is FYNNEI. Here the CDR3 DNA reads TGTGCCAGCAGGAGACAGGGGGCCATCTCTGGAAACACCATATATTTT. Translated: CASRRQGAISGNTIYF.

The chain employs TRBV6-1 and TRBJ2-7, with D possibly matching TRBD1 (5 bases). The V and J ends lost 0 bases and 1 base respectively, with 10 bases between them. In germline, CDR1 is MNHNS, CDR2 SASEGT. The CDR3 has 15 amino acids. Here the CDR3 DNA reads TGTGCCAGCAGTGAAGCGGTCGACAGATCCTACGAGCAGTACTTC. Translating gives CASSEAVDRSYEQYF.

This clonotype was observed a handful of times. V usage is TRBV12-3 or TRBV12-4 and J usage is TRBJ2-5, with D perhaps matching TRBD1 (5 bases). The CDR3 runs to 13 residues. V lost 4 bases and J lost 5, with 11 bases in between. The CDR3 region has the DNA TGTGCCAGCAGTTCCACAGGTGACGAGACCCAGTACTTC. Translating gives CASSSTGDETQYF.